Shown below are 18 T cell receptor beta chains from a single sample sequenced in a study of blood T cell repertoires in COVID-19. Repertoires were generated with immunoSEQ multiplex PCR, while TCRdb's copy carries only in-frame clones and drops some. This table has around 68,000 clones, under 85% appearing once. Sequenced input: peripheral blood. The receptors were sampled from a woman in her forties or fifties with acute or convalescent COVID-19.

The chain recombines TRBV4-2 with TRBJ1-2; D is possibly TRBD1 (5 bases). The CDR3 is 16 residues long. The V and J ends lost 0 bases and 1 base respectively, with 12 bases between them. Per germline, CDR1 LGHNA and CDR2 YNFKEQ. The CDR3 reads CASSQDSGGNNYGYTF. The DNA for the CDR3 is TGTGCCAGCAGCCAAGACTCCGGGGGGAATAACTATGGCTACACCTTC.

The CDR3 DNA sequence: TGTGCCAGCAGTTTATCGGCAGGGGTCGAGCAGTTCTTC. As protein: CASSLSAGVEQFF. The chain recombines TRBV27 with TRBJ2-1; D is possibly TRBD1 (6 bases). V lost 0 bases, J lost 10 bases, and 10 bases lay in between. Per germline, CDR1 MNHEY and CDR2 SMNVEV (reference sequence). This CDR3 has 13 residues.

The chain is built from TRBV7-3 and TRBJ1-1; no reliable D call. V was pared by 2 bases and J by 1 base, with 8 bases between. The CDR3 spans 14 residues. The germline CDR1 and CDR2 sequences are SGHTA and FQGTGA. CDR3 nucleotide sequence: TGTGCCAGCAGCTTAGAAGCAAGGAACACTGAAGCTTTCTTT. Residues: CASSLEARNTEAFF.

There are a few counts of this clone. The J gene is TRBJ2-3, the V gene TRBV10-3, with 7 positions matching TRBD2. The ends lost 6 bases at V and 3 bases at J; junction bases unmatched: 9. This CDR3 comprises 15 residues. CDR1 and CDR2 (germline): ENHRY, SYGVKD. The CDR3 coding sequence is TGTGCCATCAGCGCCGGGGATAGCGGGACAGATACGCAGTATTTT. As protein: CAISAGDSGTDTQYF.

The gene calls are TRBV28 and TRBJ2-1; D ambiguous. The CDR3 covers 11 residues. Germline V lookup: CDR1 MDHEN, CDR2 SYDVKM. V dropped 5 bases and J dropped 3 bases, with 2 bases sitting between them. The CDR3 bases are TGTGCCAGCAGTCGCTACAATGAGCAGTTCTTC. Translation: CASSRYNEQFF.

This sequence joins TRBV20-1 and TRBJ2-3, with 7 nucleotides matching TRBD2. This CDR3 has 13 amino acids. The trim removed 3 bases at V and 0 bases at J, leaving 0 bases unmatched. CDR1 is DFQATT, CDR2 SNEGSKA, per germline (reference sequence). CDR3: CSASSGSTDTQYF. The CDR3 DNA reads TGCAGTGCTAGTAGCGGGAGCACAGATACGCAGTATTTT.

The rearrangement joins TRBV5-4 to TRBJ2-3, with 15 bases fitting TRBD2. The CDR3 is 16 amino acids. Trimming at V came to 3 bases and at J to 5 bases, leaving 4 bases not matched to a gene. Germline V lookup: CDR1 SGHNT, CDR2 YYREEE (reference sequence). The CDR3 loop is CASSSGLAGGEDTQYF. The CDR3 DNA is TGTGCCAGCAGCTCAGGACTAGCGGGGGGGGAAGATACGCAGTATTTT.

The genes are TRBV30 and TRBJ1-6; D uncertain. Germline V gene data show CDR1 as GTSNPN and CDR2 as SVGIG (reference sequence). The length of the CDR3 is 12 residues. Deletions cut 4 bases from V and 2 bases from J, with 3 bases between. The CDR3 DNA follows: TGTGCCTGGACAGCCTATAATTCACCCCTCCACTTT. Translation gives CAWTAYNSPLHF.

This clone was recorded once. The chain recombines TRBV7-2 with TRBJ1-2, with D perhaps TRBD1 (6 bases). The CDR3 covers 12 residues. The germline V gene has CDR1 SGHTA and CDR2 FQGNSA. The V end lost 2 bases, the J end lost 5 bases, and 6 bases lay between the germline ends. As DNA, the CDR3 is TGTGCCAGCAGCTTAACAGGGTATGGCTACACCTTC. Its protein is CASSLTGYGYTF. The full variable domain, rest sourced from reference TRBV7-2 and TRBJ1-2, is GAGVSQSPSNKVTEKGKDVELRCDPISGHTALYWYRQSLGQGLEFLIYFQGNSAPDKSGLPSDRFSAERTGGSVSTLTIQRTQQEDSAVYLCASSLTGYGYTFGSGTRLTVV.

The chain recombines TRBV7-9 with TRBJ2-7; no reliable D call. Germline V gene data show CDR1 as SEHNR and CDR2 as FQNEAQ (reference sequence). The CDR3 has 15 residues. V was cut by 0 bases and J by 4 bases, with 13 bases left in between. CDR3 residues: CASSLASLTGYEQYF. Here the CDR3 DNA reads TGTGCCAGCAGCTTAGCGAGTTTAACCGGTTACGAGCAGTACTTC.

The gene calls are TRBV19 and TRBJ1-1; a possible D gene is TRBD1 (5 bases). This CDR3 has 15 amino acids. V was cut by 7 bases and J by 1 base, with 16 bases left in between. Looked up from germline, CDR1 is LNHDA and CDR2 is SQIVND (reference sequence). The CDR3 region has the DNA TGTGCCAGTACGGTCCAGGGCCCCTGGAACACTGAAGCTTTCTTT. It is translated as CASTVQGPWNTEAFF.

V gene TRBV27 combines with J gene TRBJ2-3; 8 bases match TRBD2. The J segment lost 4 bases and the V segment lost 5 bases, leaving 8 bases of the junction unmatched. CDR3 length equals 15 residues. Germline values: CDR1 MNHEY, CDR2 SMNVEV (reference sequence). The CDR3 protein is CASSPIGLAADTQYF. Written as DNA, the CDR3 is TGTGCCAGCAGTCCGATAGGACTAGCAGCAGATACGCAGTATTTT.

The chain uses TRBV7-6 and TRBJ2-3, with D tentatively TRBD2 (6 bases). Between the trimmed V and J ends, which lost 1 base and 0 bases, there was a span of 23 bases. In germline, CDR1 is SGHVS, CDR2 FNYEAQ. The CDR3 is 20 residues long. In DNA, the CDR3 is TGTGCCAGCAGCTTAGTCTCGCGGGGAGGATATACTCGTAGCACAGATACGCAGTATTTT. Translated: CASSLVSRGGYTRSTDTQYF.

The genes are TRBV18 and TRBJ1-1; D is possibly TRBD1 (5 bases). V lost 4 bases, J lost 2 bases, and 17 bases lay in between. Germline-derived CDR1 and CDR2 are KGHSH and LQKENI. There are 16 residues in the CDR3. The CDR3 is CASSLYRGGTNTEAFF. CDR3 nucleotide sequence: TGTGCCAGCTCACTTTACCGGGGGGGGACTAACACTGAAGCTTTCTTT.

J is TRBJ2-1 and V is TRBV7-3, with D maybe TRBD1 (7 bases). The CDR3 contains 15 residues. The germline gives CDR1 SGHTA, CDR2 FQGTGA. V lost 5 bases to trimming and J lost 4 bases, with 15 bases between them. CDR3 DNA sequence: TGTGCCAGCAGCCCTCAGGGGGGTTTATACAATGAGCAGTTCTTC. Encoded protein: CASSPQGGLYNEQFF.

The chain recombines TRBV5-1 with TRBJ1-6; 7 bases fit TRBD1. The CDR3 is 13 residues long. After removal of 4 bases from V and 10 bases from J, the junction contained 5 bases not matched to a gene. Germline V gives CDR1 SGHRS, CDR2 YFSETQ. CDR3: CASSQGGMSPLHF. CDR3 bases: TGCGCCAGCAGCCAGGGGGGTATGTCACCCCTCCACTTT. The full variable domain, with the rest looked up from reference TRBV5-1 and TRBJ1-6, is KAGVTQTPRYLIKTRGQQVTLSCSPISGHRSVSWYQQTPGQGLQFLFEYFSETQRNKGNFPGRFSGRQFSNSRSEMNVSTLELGDSALYLCASSQGGMSPLHFGNGTRLTVT.

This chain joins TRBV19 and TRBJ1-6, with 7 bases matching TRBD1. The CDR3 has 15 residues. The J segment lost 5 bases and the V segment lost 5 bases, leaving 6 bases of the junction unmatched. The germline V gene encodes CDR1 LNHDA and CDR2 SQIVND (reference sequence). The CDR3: CASSPGDSNNSPLHF. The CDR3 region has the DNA TGTGCCAGTAGTCCGGGGGACAGCAATAATTCACCCCTCCACTTT.

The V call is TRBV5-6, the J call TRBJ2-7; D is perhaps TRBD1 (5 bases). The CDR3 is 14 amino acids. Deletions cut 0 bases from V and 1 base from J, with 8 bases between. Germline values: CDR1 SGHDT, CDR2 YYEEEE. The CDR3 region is CASSLDRLSYEQYF. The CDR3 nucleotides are TGTGCCAGCAGCTTGGACAGGTTATCCTACGAGCAGTACTTC.